A single sample gave rise to the 4 T cell receptor beta chains below, sequenced in a study of blood T cell repertoires in COVID-19. Sequencing used immunoSEQ multiplex PCR; TCRdb keeps in-frame clones, though not all of them. The data hold about 170,000 clones, with roughly 85% observed a single time. The sample comprised peripheral blood. The receptors derive from a woman of 80 years or more with acute or convalescent COVID-19.

The chain recombines TRBV7-2 with TRBJ2-5; 9 nucleotides align to TRBD1. The trim removed 5 bases at V and 3 bases at J, leaving 7 bases unmatched. The CDR3 contains 15 residues. Germline CDR1 reads SGHTA; CDR2 reads FQGNSA. In DNA form, the CDR3 reads TGTGCCAGCAGCCCAACCCGGACAGGGGAAGAGACCCAGTACTTC. Protein sequence: CASSPTRTGEETQYF.

The V and J genes are TRBV4-2 and TRBJ1-6; 9 bases match TRBD1. CDR1 LGHNA and CDR2 YNFKEQ come from the germline V gene. There are 15 residues in the CDR3. V shed 0 bases and J 9 bases; nucleotides not matched to a gene: 3. This CDR3 reads CASSQEGTGISPLHF. The CDR3 DNA reads as TGTGCCAGCAGCCAAGAAGGGACAGGGATTTCACCCCTCCACTTT.

J is TRBJ2-5 and V is TRBV7-2; a weak D match, TRBD2 (6 bases). This CDR3 has 14 residues. V lost 5 bases, J lost 4 bases, and 14 bases lay in between. Germline V gene sequence: CDR1 SGHTA, CDR2 FQGNSA. The DNA of the CDR3 is TGTGCCAGCAGCCAGTCAGGGAGGCGAGAGACCCAGTACTTC. Encoded protein: CASSQSGRRETQYF. The variable domain in full, completed from reference TRBV7-2 and TRBJ2-5, reads GAGVSQSPSNKVTEKGKDVELRCDPISGHTALYWYRQSLGQGLEFLIYFQGNSAPDKSGLPSDRFSAERTGGSVSTLTIQRTQQEDSAVYLCASSQSGRRETQYFGPGTRLLVL.

This clone was observed a single time. The gene calls are TRBV7-2 and TRBJ2-7; 14 nucleotides align to TRBD2. The J segment lost 2 bases and the V segment lost 3 bases, leaving 6 bases of the junction unmatched. CDR3 length: 17 residues. The germline V gene has CDR1 SGHTA and CDR2 FQGNSA. As DNA, the CDR3 is TGTGCCAGCAGCTTGGGACTAGCGGGAGTCATTCCCTACGAGCAGTACTTC. It yields the protein CASSLGLAGVIPYEQYF.